This entry features one T cell receptor beta chain sequence. At one boundary the junction diverges from the germline segment, which might be a read error. The CDR3 covers 12 residues. In germline, CDR1 is WSHSY, CDR2 SAAADI. For each extraction, RNA and DNA were obtained together from about 20-30 mg of unsorted bulk tissue. From 450 to 550 ng total RNA, TCR beta cDNA was generated with a primer in the constant region. Sequencing libraries for TCR beta derived from three nested multiplex PCR rounds that used slightly modified ARM-PCR. A C-beta reverse primer and TRBV1-TRBV30 forward primers served in each of the first two PCR rounds, at approximately 10 cycles apiece. MiXCR, run by TCRdb on the multiplex PCR reads, gives a single entry per CDR3 protein. The sample lists roughly 78,000 distinct CDR3 sequences; 70% to 75% were seen once. These data originate in a study of tumor-infiltrating lymphocytes in primary liver carcinoma. Looking at the study overall: Patients of both sexes were 30 to 69 years old.

V usage is TRBV10-2 and J usage is TRBJ2-7; D gene ambiguous. The sequencing input was liver tumor tissue from sampling region 4. Described subset: tumor region T4, right-lateral pole. The clonotype originates from a woman aged 60-75 years with primary liver carcinoma and hepatitis B virus infection. DNA for the CDR3: TGTGCCAGCAGTGAACGGGTTGACGAGCAGTACTTC. Protein sequence: CASSERVDEQYF.